The 22 T cell receptor beta chains presented below share a single source sample, sequenced in a study of shared clonotypes between healthy human individuals. The repertoire was sequenced with immunoSEQ multiplex PCR; TCRdb's copy has only in-frame clones and lacks some. The data contain hundreds of thousands of clones, roughly 95% of them singletons. The naive CD8 population came from CD45RO-negative cells selected for CCR7, without terminally differentiated effector memory CD45RA+ cells. Sequenced sample: naive CD8+ T cells sorted from blood. The receptor set was obtained from a woman under 40 in good health.

The gene calls are TRBV21-1 and TRBJ1-6. TRBV21-1 is recorded as a pseudogene. This CDR3 comprises 16 residues. The CDR3 coding sequence is TGTGCCAGCAGCAAAGCTTCGGGGGATCGGGATTCACCCCTCCACTTT. Amino acid sequence: CASSKASGDRDSPLHF.

The rearrangement joins TRBV7-7 to TRBJ2-7; possibly TRBD2 for D (5 bases). The CDR3 totals 13 residues. Germline values: CDR1 SSHAT, CDR2 FNYEAQ (reference sequence). Trimming took off 5 bases at V and 6 bases at J, with 14 bases between the two ends. CDR3 sequence (DNA): TGTGCCAGCAGCCTGTCCTCGGGGAGCGAGCAGTACTTC. This translates into CASSLSSGSEQYF.

This sequence joins TRBV29-1 and TRBJ2-2; 9 nucleotides agree with TRBD2. Germline-derived CDR1 and CDR2 are SQVTM and ANQGSEA. V lost 0 bases to trimming and J lost 5 bases; unmatched junction nucleotides: 4. The CDR3 loop spans 15 amino acids. CDR3 loop: CSVEEASGVTGELFF. In nucleotides, the CDR3 is TGCAGCGTTGAAGAGGCTAGCGGGGTAACCGGGGAGCTGTTTTTT.

The chain carries TRBV30 and TRBJ2-7; D ambiguous. The length of the CDR3 is 12 residues. The germline V gene has CDR1 GTSNPN and CDR2 SVGIG (reference sequence). V dropped 5 bases and J dropped 2 bases, with 10 bases sitting between them. CDR3 sequence (DNA): TGTGCCTGGTTCGTCTCCCCCTACGAGCAGTACTTC. Residues: CAWFVSPYEQYF.

This chain uses TRBV20-1 with TRBJ2-3, with D perhaps matching TRBD1 (5 bases). CDR1 and CDR2 from the germline V gene are DFQATT and SNEGSKA (reference sequence). The CDR3 has 11 amino acids. The germline V and J ends were trimmed by 3 bases and 14 bases, with 15 bases remaining between them. CDR3 protein: CSASNRSHRYF. The CDR3 nucleotides read TGCAGTGCTAGCAACAGGTCCCATCGGTATTTT.

This chain joins TRBV27 and TRBJ2-3; 8 bases are a match to TRBD1. This CDR3 comprises 16 residues. Per the germline V gene, CDR1 is MNHEY and CDR2 is SMNVEV (reference sequence). V gave up 6 bases and J gave up 1 base; unmatched junction bases: 9. DNA of the CDR3: TGTGCCAGCAGCCCTCCTAGGACAGGGCGCACAGATACGCAGTATTTT. Translated: CASSPPRTGRTDTQYF.

This clone was seen only once. J is TRBJ2-1 and V is TRBV2, with D maybe TRBD2 (7 bases). CDR1 SNHLY and CDR2 FYNNEI come from the germline V gene. Trimming cost V 0 bases and J 3 bases, with 15 bases left between them. This CDR3 is built from 17 residues. The CDR3 loop reads CASSEASGGARYNEQFF. The CDR3 DNA reads as TGTGCCAGCAGTGAAGCAAGTGGGGGGGCGCGCTACAATGAGCAGTTCTTC.

The rearrangement links TRBV6-4 to TRBJ2-1, with D uncertain. The CDR3 is 14 amino acids. CDR1 and CDR2 (germline): MRHNA, SNTAGT. V lost 3 bases and J lost 9, with 15 bases in between. This CDR3 reads CASSEDGFVFEQFF. The CDR3 coding sequence is TGTGCCAGCAGTGAGGACGGGTTCGTTTTTGAGCAGTTCTTC.

The chain joins TRBV2 to TRBJ1-1, with D maybe TRBD1 (5 bases). The CDR3 has 14 residues. Trimming took 4 bases from V and 5 from J, leaving 14 bases between them. Germline lookup yields CDR1 SNHLY and CDR2 FYNNEI. CDR3 region: CASSGWATGTEAFF. The CDR3 coding sequence is TGTGCCAGCAGTGGCTGGGCTACAGGTACTGAAGCTTTCTTT.

This chain joins TRBV27 and TRBJ2-7, with D perhaps TRBD2 (6 bases). V lost 6 bases, J lost 0 bases, and 30 bases lay in between. Germline values: CDR1 MNHEY, CDR2 SMNVEV (reference sequence). The CDR3 loop spans 20 amino acids. The CDR3 protein is CASRPRDLAASGLASYEQYF. The CDR3, as DNA: TGTGCCAGCAGGCCTCGGGACTTGGCGGCCTCAGGGTTGGCCTCCTACGAGCAGTACTTC.

This clone came up once. This chain connects TRBV5-6 to TRBJ1-3; D perhaps matches TRBD1 (5 bases). The V end was cut by 3 bases, the J end by 0 bases, with 13 bases between. CDR3 length: 16 amino acids. Germline CDR1 is SGHDT and CDR2 is YYEEEE. The CDR3 DNA reads as TGTGCCAGCAGCTGGGGGACCGGGAGCTCTGGAAACACCATATATTTT. It encodes CASSWGTGSSGNTIYF. Filled out from reference TRBV5-6 and TRBJ1-3, the complete variable domain reads DAGVTQSPTHLIKTRGQQVTLRCSPKSGHDTVSWYQQALGQGPQFIFQYYEEEERQRGNFPDRFSGHQFPNYSSELNVNALLLGDSALYLCASSWGTGSSGNTIYFGEGSWLTVV.

CDR3 nucleotide sequence: TGTGCCAGCAAAGAAGGGACGAACACTGAAGCTTTCTTT. Its protein product is CASKEGTNTEAFF. The chain has TRBV27 and TRBJ1-1, with D possibly TRBD1 on 5 matching bases. Trimming pared 7 bases from V and 1 base from J, leaving 10 bases between. CDR3 length equals 13 residues. Germline CDR1 is MNHEY and CDR2 is SMNVEV (reference sequence).

The chain's CDR3 is CASSERSGGQETQYF. In DNA, the CDR3 is TGTGCCAGCAGTGAAAGATCGGGGGGCCAGGAGACCCAGTACTTC. V is TRBV2 and J is TRBJ2-5, with D possibly TRBD2 on 7 matching bases. Germline CDR1 reads SNHLY; CDR2 reads FYNNEI. There are 15 residues in the CDR3. The V and J ends lost 2 bases and 5 bases respectively, with 15 bases between them.

The chain joins TRBV28 to TRBJ1-5; TRBD1 matches 8 bases. Per germline, CDR1 MDHEN and CDR2 SYDVKM. The J segment lost 2 bases and the V segment lost 4 bases, leaving 4 bases of the junction unmatched. CDR3 length: 15 amino acids. The CDR3 reads CASSWTGNGNQPQHF. The DNA for the CDR3 is TGTGCCAGCAGTTGGACAGGGAATGGCAATCAGCCCCAGCATTTT. The variable domain in full, with the rest retrieved from reference TRBV28 and TRBJ1-5, is DVKVTQSSRYLVKRTGEKVFLECVQDMDHENMFWYRQDPGLGLRLIYFSYDVKMKEKGDIPEGYSVSREKKERFSLILESASTNQTSMYLCASSWTGNGNQPQHFGDGTRLSIL.

The J gene is TRBJ2-3, the V gene TRBV5-4; 8 nucleotides agree with TRBD1. V shed 4 bases and J 6 bases; nucleotides not matched to a gene: 13. This CDR3 region has 16 residues. Germline V lookup: CDR1 SGHNT, CDR2 YYREEE (reference sequence). As DNA, the CDR3 is TGTGCCAGCAGCCTCGACCTGGGACAGGATATTGATACGCAGTATTTT. Protein sequence: CASSLDLGQDIDTQYF.

The chain employs TRBV7-3 and TRBJ2-7; D gene ambiguous. With 5 bases removed from V and 2 bases from J, the gap between germline ends came to 16 bases. The CDR3 contains 15 residues. CDR1 is SGHTA, CDR2 FQGTGA, per germline. The CDR3, as DNA: TGTGCCAGCAGCCCAGCTAAGTGGGAACCCTACGAGCAGTACTTC. The encoded protein is CASSPAKWEPYEQYF.

The chain recombines TRBV27 with TRBJ2-7, with D possibly TRBD2 on 6 matching bases. Trimming removed 6 bases at V and 0 bases at J, with 18 bases between. Germline V CDR1 and CDR2: MNHEY, SMNVEV (reference sequence). This CDR3 contains 16 residues. CDR3 residues: CASSPSSATSSYEQYF. The CDR3 DNA reads TGTGCCAGCAGCCCCTCTAGCGCGACGAGCTCCTACGAGCAGTACTTC.

This clone was picked up one time. The J gene is TRBJ2-7, the V gene TRBV28; D is undetermined. This CDR3 is built from 13 residues. CDR1 is MDHEN, CDR2 SYDVKM, per germline. V was trimmed by 3 bases and J by 3 bases, leaving 9 bases between them. The CDR3 DNA reads as TGTGCCAGCAGTTTCCAGTGGAACTACGAGCAGTACTTC. Protein: CASSFQWNYEQYF.

This chain uses TRBV27 with TRBJ1-1, with D perhaps TRBD1 (6 bases). CDR3 size: 14 residues. Germline CDR1 MNHEY, CDR2 SMNVEV (reference sequence). The V and J ends lost 3 bases and 1 base respectively, with 9 bases between them. CDR3 nucleotide sequence: TGTGCCAGCAGTTTTATGGGGGCGAACACTGAAGCTTTCTTT. It yields the protein CASSFMGANTEAFF.

The chain combines TRBV6-5 with TRBJ2-2; 8 bases fit TRBD1. The CDR3 has 14 residues. J was trimmed by 7 bases and V by 6 bases; bases with no gene match: 7. CDR1 and CDR2 from the germline V gene are MNHEY and SVGAGI. CDR3: CASSHMTGDGELFF. The DNA for the CDR3 is TGTGCCAGCAGCCATATGACAGGGGACGGGGAGCTGTTTTTT.

The chain employs TRBV9 and TRBJ2-3, with TRBD2 identical over 9 bases. Per the germline V gene, CDR1 is SGDLS and CDR2 is YYNGEE. The length of the CDR3 is 16 residues. V trimming: 4 bases; J trimming: 5 bases; junction bases outside the gene matches: 11. CDR3 sequence (DNA): TGTGCCAGCAGCCCAGAGGGACTAGCAGATTTAGATACGCAGTATTTT. Translation: CASSPEGLADLDTQYF.

The chain recombines TRBV27 with TRBJ2-7; possibly TRBD1 or TRBD2 for D (5 bases each). V was shortened by 4 bases and J by 1 base, with 14 bases between the two germline ends. CDR1 MNHEY and CDR2 SMNVEV come from the germline V gene (reference sequence). There are 15 residues in the CDR3. The CDR3 is CASSWDGDVSYEQYF. CDR3 bases: TGTGCCAGCAGTTGGGACGGCGATGTGTCCTACGAGCAGTACTTC.